A selection of T cell receptor beta chains follows, all from one sample in a study of graft-versus-host responses after intestinal transplantation. For these TCRs, the target antigens are not known. TCRdb keeps only in-frame clones here, not all; method: immunoSEQ multiplex PCR. The sample contains some 110,000 clones, 85% to 95% of which appear only once. The sequencing used unstimulated CD4+ T cells sorted from spleen or lymph node cells, collected before transplant. The receptors were gathered from a human donor who was the organ donor for an intestinal transplant. CDR3s include the opening cysteine and the closing phenylalanine or tryptophan. Each record gives: J gene, V gene, clone size, D gene, CDR3 protein, CDR3 DNA. A D gene is named only where the DNA matches it firmly. Clone size appears in some rows only: once, few, many, or a class for an expanded clone.

TRBJ2-7 TRBV5-1 . . CASSLGSSYEQYF TGCGCCAGCAGCTTGGGCAGCTCCTACGAGCAGTACTTC
TRBJ1-2 TRBV29-1 . TRBD1 CSVLTGTGDGYTF TGCAGCGTCCTAACCGGGACAGGGGATGGCTACACCTTC
TRBJ2-1 TRBV9 once TRBD2 CASSVGIAGGNEQFF TGTGCCAGCAGCGTGGGGATAGCGGGAGGCAATGAGCAGTTCTTC
TRBJ1-5 TRBV6-6 . . CASSPQGNQPQHF TGTGCCAGCAGCCCTCAGGGAAATCAGCCCCAGCATTTT
TRBJ1-4 TRBV5-1 . . CASSPRTNEKLFF TGCGCCAGCAGCCCCCGGACCAATGAAAAACTGTTTTTT
TRBJ2-5 TRBV18 . . CASSKGQQETQYF TGTGCCAGCTCCAAGGGGCAGCAAGAGACCCAGTACTTC
TRBJ1-1 TRBV10-3 . . CAISEVRDVDTEAFF TGTGCCATCAGTGAAGTAAGAGACGTGGACACTGAAGCTTTCTTT
TRBJ2-7 TRBV6-6 . . CASVSPSYEQYF TGTGCCAGCGTGAGTCCCTCCTACGAGCAGTACTTC
TRBJ2-7 TRBV6-1 . . CASSELTPFTYEQYF TGTGCCAGCAGTGAACTAACACCTTTTACCTACGAGCAGTACTTC
TRBJ2-2 TRBV2 . TRBD2 CASTAGGPGTGELFF TGTGCCAGCACCGCGGGAGGGCCCGGCACCGGGGAGCTGTTTTTT
TRBJ2-3 TRBV29-1 . TRBD2 CSVGGTRASGRSTDTQYF TGCAGCGTTGGGGGGACTAGGGCTAGCGGGAGGTCCACAGATACGCAGTATTTT
TRBJ1-1 TRBV5-1 . TRBD1 CASSLPGGGGNTEAFF TGCGCCAGCAGCTTGCCAGGGGGCGGGGGAAACACTGAAGCTTTCTTT
TRBJ1-4 TRBV4-1 . . CASSQVEGRVALPRKLFF TGCGCCAGCAGCCAAGTTGAGGGCAGGGTGGCCCTCCCCCGAAAACTGTTTTTT
TRBJ2-7 TRBV2 . . CASSEAGGQTLNPYEQYF TGTGCCAGCAGTGAAGCCGGAGGACAGACTCTTAACCCCTACGAGCAGTACTTC
TRBJ2-3 TRBV5-4 . . CASSRHFETSTDTQYF TGTGCCAGCAGCCGTCATTTTGAAACTAGCACAGATACGCAGTATTTT
TRBJ2-7 TRBV23-1 . TRBD2 CASSQPITSGSRTYEQYF TGCGCCAGCAGTCAACCTATTACTAGCGGGAGCCGCACCTACGAGCAGTACTTC
TRBJ1-2 TRBV28 . . CASSLRTYGYTF TGTGCCAGCAGTTTACGGACATATGGCTACACCTTC
TRBJ2-2 TRBV10-3 . TRBD1 CAISATGGHTGELFF TGTGCCATCAGTGCGACAGGGGGGCACACCGGGGAGCTGTTTTTT
TRBJ2-2 TRBV19 . . CASTPRRTLNTGELFF TGTGCCAGTACTCCTAGGAGGACTCTAAACACCGGGGAGCTGTTTTTT
TRBJ2-1 TRBV18 . . CASSPPGGLTYNEQFF TGTGCCAGCTCACCACCAGGGGGACTAACCTACAATGAGCAGTTCTTC
TRBJ2-1 TRBV6-6 once . CASKQAREYNEQFF TGTGCCAGCAAGCAAGCTCGGGAATACAATGAGCAGTTCTTC
TRBJ2-7 TRBV27 . TRBD1 CASSFRDREGEQYF TGTGCCAGCAGTTTTAGGGACAGGGAGGGGGAGCAGTACTTC
TRBJ1-1 TRBV30 . TRBD1 CAWTRTGTRTEAFF TGTGCCTGGACCAGGACAGGGACTCGAACTGAAGCTTTCTTT
TRBJ2-5 TRBV2 . . CASLGVGPQETQYF TGTGCCAGCTTGGGAGTGGGCCCCCAAGAGACCCAGTACTTC
TRBJ2-2 TRBV2 . TRBD2 CASRLGPSGRMTGELFF TGTGCCAGCAGGCTAGGTCCTAGCGGGAGGATGACCGGGGAGCTGTTTTTT
TRBJ2-3 TRBV10-2 once . CASSETRRGTDTQYF TGCGCCAGCAGTGAGACTAGAAGGGGCACAGATACGCAGTATTTT
TRBJ2-5 TRBV11-2 . TRBD2 CASSFFSGTQETQYF TGTGCCAGCAGCTTTTTTAGCGGGACGCAAGAGACCCAGTACTTC
TRBJ2-1 TRBV28 . . CASSLPQFNEQFF TGTGCCAGCAGTTTACCTCAGTTTAATGAGCAGTTCTTC
TRBJ2-7 TRBV7-2 . . CASSLVRTYEQYF TGTGCCAGCAGCTTAGTCCGGACCTACGAGCAGTACTTC
TRBJ2-2 TRBV20-1 . . CSATYTGELFF TGCAGTGCTACCTATACCGGGGAGCTGTTTTTT
TRBJ2-1 TRBV28 once TRBD2 CASSLLAGGRYNEQFF TGTGCCAGCAGTCTCCTAGCGGGAGGGCGATACAATGAGCAGTTCTTC
TRBJ1-1 TRBV28 . TRBD1 CASSLTGTEAFF TGTGCCAGCAGTTTGACAGGGACTGAAGCTTTCTTT